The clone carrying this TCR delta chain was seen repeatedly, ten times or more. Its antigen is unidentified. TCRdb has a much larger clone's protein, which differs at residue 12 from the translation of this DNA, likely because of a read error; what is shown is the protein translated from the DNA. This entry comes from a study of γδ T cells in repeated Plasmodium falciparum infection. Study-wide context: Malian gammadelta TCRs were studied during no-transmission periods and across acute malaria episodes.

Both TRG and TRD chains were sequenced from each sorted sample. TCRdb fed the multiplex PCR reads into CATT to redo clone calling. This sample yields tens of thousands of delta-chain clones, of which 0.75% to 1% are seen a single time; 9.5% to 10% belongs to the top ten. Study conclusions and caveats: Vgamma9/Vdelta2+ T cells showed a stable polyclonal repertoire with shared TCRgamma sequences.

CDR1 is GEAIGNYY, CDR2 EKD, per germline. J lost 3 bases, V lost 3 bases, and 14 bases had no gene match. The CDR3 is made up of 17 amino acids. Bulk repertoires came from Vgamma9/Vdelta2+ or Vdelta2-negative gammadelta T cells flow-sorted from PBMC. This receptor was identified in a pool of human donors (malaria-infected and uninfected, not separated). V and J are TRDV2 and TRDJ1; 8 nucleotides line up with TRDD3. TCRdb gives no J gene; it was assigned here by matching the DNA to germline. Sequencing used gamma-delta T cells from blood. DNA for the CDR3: TGTGCCTGTGACTCCGTACTGGGGGCTAGAAACGCCGATAAACTCATCTTT. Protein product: CACDSVLGARNADKLIF.